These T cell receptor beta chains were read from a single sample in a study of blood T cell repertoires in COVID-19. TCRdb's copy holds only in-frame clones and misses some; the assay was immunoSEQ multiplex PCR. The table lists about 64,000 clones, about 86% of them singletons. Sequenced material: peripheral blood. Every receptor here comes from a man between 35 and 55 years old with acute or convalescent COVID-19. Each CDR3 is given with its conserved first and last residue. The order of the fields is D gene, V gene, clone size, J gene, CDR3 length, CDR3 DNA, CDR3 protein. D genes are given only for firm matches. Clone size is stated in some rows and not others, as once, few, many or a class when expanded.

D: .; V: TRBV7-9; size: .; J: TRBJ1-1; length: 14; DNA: TGTGCCAGCAGCTTATTGCAGGGGAACACTGAAGCTTTCTTT; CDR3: CASSLLQGNTEAFF
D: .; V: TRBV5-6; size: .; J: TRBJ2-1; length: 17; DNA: TGTGCCAGCAGCTTAAGGCCAGGGGCTAGCTCCTACAATGAGCAGTTCTTC; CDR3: CASSLRPGASSYNEQFF
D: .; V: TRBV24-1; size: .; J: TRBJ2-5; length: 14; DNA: TGTGCCACCAGTGACCCGGGACAAACAGAGACCCAGTACTTC; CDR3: CATSDPGQTETQYF
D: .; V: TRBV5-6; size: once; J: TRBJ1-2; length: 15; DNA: TGTGCCAGCAGCTTAAAAGGGGCAGGCAACTATGGCTACACCTTC; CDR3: CASSLKGAGNYGYTF
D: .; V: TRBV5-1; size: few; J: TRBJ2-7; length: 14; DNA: TGCGCCAGCAGCCCGCGGTCCCCGGCATTCGAGCAGTACTTC; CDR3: CASSPRSPAFEQYF
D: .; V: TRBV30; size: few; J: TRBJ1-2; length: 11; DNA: TGTGCCTTACAGGGCTTTGGGGGCTACACCTTC; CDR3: CALQGFGGYTF
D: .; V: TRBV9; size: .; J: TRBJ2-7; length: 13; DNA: TGTGCCAGCAGCCCAACAGGGATTGGTGAGCAGTACTTC; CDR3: CASSPTGIGEQYF
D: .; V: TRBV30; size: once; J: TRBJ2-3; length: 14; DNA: TGTGCCTGGAGTCCCCGGGGACTCACAGATACGCAGTATTTT; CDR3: CAWSPRGLTDTQYF
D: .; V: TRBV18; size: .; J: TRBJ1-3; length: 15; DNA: TGTGCCAGCTCATCGGCCAGGGACTCTGGAAACACCATATATTTT; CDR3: CASSSARDSGNTIYF
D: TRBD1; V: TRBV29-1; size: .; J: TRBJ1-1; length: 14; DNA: TGCAGCGTCGTTTTCGACAGGGTGAACACTGAAGCTTTCTTT; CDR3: CSVVFDRVNTEAFF
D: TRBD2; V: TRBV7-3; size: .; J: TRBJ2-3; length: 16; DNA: TGTGCCAGCAGCTTAAATCCTAGCGGGGGCCATGGTACGCAGTATTTT; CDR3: CASSLNPSGGHGTQYF
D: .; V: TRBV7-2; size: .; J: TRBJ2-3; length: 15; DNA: TGTGCCAGCAGCTCAGACAGGCATTCAGCAGATACGCAGTATTTT; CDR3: CASSSDRHSADTQYF
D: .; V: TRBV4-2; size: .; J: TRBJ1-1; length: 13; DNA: TGTGCCAGCAGCCTAACGGTGAACACTGAAGCTTTCTTT; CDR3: CASSLTVNTEAFF
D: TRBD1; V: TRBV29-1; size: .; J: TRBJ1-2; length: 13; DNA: TGCAGCGTTCCCCGCGGGACAGGGAGCGGCTACACCTTC; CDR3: CSVPRGTGSGYTF
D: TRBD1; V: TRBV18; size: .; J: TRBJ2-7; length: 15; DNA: TGTGCCAGCTCACCAGTAGGACAGGGCCTGAGGGAGCAGTACTTC; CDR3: CASSPVGQGLREQYF
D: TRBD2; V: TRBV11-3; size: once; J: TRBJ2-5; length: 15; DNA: TGTGCCAGCAGCTTAGAGGGACTAGCGGGGGAGACCCAGTACTTC; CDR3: CASSLEGLAGETQYF
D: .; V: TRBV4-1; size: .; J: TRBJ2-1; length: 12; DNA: TGCGCCAGCAGCCAACGGGGGGCGGAGCAGTTCTTC; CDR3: CASSQRGAEQFF
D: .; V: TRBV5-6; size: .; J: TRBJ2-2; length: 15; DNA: TGTGCCAGCAGCTTGGGAAGCCATCTCACCGGGGAGCTGTTTTTT; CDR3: CASSLGSHLTGELFF
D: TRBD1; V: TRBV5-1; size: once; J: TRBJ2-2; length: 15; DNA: TGCGCCAGCAGCCCTGGGACAGGGTATACCGGGGAGCTGTTTTTT; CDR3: CASSPGTGYTGELFF
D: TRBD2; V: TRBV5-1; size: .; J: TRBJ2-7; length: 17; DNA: TGCGCCAGCAGCCCCGGGACTAGCGGGGGTACACCCTACGAGCAGTACTTC; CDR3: CASSPGTSGGTPYEQYF
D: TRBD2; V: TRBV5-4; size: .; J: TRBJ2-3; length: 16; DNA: TGTGCCAGCAGCTTGTCTAGCGGGGGGGGACCTATTACGCAGTATTTT; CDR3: CASSLSSGGGPITQYF
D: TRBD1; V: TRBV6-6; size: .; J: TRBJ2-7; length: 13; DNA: TGTGCCAGCAGTCCGACAGGGGGGCGCGAGCAGTACTTC; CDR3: CASSPTGGREQYF
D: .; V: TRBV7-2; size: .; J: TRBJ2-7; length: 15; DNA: TGTGCCAGCAGCCGGGGGACCAGGGAGCGGAACGAGCAGTACTTC; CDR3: CASSRGTRERNEQYF
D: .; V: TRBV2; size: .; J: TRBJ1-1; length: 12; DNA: TGTGCCACCCAAACAAGGAACACTGAAGCTTTCTTT; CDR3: CATQTRNTEAFF
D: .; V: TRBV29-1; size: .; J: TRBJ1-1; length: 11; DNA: TGCAGCGTTTTTCCGCGTTCCGAAGCTTTCTTT; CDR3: CSVFPRSEAFF
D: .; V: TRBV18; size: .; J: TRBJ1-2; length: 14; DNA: TGTGCCAGCTCACCCGGGATTGCCGTCGGGGGCTACACCTTC; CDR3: CASSPGIAVGGYTF
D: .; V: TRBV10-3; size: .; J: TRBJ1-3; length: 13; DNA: TGTGCCATCAGCCAGGGATCTGGAAACACCATATATTTT; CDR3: CAISQGSGNTIYF
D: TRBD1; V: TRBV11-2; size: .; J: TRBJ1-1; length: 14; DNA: TGTGCCAGCAGCAGCAGGGGGTTGAACACTGAAGCTTTCTTT; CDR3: CASSSRGLNTEAFF
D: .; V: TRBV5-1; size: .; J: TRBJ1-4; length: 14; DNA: TGCGCCAGCAGCCCCGGGAAGAAAAATGAAAAACTGTTTTTT; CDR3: CASSPGKKNEKLFF
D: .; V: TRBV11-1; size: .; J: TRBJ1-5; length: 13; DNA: TGTGCCAGCAGCTTCCATAGCAATCAGCCCCAGCATTTT; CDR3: CASSFHSNQPQHF
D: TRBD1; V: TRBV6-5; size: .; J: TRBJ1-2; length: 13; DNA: TGTGCCAGCAGGGGCGACAGGGCCGGCGGCTACACCTTC; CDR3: CASRGDRAGGYTF
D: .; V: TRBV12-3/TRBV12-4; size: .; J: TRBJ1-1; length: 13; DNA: TGTGCCAGCAGTTTAGCGGCGGCGGGAGGGGCTTTCTTT; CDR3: CASSLAAAGGAFF
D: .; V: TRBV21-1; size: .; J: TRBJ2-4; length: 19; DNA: TGTGCCAGCAGCAATCCACATTCCTCAACGGGACCGGGGGAAGGTATTCAGTACTTC; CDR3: CASSNPHSSTGPGEGIQYF
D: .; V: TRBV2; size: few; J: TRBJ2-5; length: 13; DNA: TGTGCCAGCAGTTTTCCCGGGGGAGAGACCCAGTACTTC; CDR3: CASSFPGGETQYF
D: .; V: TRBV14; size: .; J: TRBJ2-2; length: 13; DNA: TGTGCCAGCAGCCAAGCTATCGGCGGGGAGCTGTTTTTT; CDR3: CASSQAIGGELFF
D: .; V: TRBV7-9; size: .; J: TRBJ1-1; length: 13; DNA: TGTGCCAGCAGCTTCAAACAGAACACTGAAGCTTTCTTT; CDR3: CASSFKQNTEAFF
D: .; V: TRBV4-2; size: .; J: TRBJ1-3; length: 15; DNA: TGTGCCAGCAGCCAGGAGGGAAGCTCTGGAAACACCATATATTTT; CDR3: CASSQEGSSGNTIYF
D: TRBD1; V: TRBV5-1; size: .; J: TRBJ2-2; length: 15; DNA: TGCGCCAGCAGATCCGGACAGGGGTCTGACGGGGAGCTGTTTTTT; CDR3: CASRSGQGSDGELFF
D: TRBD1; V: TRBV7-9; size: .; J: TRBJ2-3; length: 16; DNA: TGTGCCAGCAGCACAATGGGGACAGAGAGCACAGATACGCAGTATTTT; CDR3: CASSTMGTESTDTQYF
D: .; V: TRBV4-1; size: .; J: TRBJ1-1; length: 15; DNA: TGCGCCAGCAGCCAAGAAGGGGGACTAGGCACTGAAGCTTTCTTT; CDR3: CASSQEGGLGTEAFF
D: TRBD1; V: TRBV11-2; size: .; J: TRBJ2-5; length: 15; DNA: TGTGCCAGCAGCAGGGACAGGGGAGGGCAAGAGACCCAGTACTTC; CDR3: CASSRDRGGQETQYF
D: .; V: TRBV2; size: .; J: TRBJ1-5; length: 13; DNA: TGTGCCAGCAGCCAGAATTCCTTATCCCCGCAGCATTTT; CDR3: CASSQNSLSPQHF
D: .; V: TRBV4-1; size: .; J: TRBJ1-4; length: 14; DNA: TGCGCCAGCAGCCAAGGGGGGGGGAATGAAAAACTGTTTTTT; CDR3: CASSQGGGNEKLFF
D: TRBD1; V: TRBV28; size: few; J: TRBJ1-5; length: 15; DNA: TGTGCCAGCAGTTGGGGGACAGACCTGAAGATGCCCCAGCATTTT; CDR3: CASSWGTDLKMPQHF
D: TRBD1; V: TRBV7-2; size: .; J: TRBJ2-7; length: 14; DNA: TGTGCCAGCAGCTCTCGACAGGGTTCCCACGAGCAGTACTTC; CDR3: CASSSRQGSHEQYF
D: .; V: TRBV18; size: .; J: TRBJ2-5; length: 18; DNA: TGTGCCAGCTCACCTCCGTTTGTGAAATCACGGGTCCTCGAGACCCAGTACTTC; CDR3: CASSPPFVKSRVLETQYF
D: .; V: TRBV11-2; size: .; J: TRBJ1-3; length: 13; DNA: TGTGCCAGCAGCTCGAGCTCTGGAAACACCATATATTTT; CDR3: CASSSSSGNTIYF
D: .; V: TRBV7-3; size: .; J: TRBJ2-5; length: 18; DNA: TGTGCCAGCAGCCCCGGGACGGCGGGGCCCCCCCCGGGGGAGACCCAGTACTTC; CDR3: CASSPGTAGPPPGETQYF
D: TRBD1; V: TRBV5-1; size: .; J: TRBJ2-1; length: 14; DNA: TGCGCCAGCAGCTCGTCAGGGGGATACAATGAGCAGTTCTTC; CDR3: CASSSSGGYNEQFF
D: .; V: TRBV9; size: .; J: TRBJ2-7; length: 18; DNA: TGTGCCAGCAGCGCCGGAGGGGGCGGATGGGGACAAACCTACGAGCAGTACTTC; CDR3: CASSAGGGGWGQTYEQYF